One sample yielded the 16 T cell receptor beta chains listed below, sequenced in a study of spatial heterogeneity in lung cancer. Time point meaning: sample taken at primary tumor resection. TCRdb fed the 5' RACE reads into MiXCR, producing one record per CDR3 protein. The data hold roughly 3,800 distinct CDR3 sequences, with approximately 5.5% observed a single time. Study-level points and caveats: Tumoral mutation counts were tracked by counts of expanded intratumoral alpha and beta TCRs.

What these receptors recognize is not known. Sequenced here: lung tumor tissue, sampled at surgery. These TCRs come from a female donor with early-stage non-small cell lung cancer.

In its sample, this clonotype ranks as medium-sized (0.01 to 0.1%). This beta chain is a stray sequence in a library constructed for alpha chains; its clone size is not meaningful. The V and J genes are TRBV10-3 and TRBJ2-3; 7 bases are a match to TRBD2. The V segment lost 8 bases and the J segment 0 bases; nucleotides outside the gene matches: 8. The CDR3 spans 15 residues. Germline V gene data show CDR1 as ENHRY and CDR2 as SYGVKD. DNA of the CDR3: TGTGCCATCGCGGAGGGGCGGGGGAGCACAGATACGCAGTATTTT. It encodes CAIAEGRGSTDTQYF.

This clonotype is medium-sized (0.01 to 0.1%) by share. This beta chain is a stray sequence in a library constructed for alpha chains; its clone size is not meaningful. The chain employs TRBV20-1 and TRBJ2-1; 12 bases map to TRBD2. J gave up 0 bases and V 6 bases, and 12 bases lay outside the gene matches. The CDR3 consists of 18 residues. Germline V gene data show CDR1 as DFQATT and CDR2 as SNEGSKA (reference sequence). The CDR3 nucleotides read TGCAGTGCCCCGGCGGGACTAGCGGGCAGAAGCTCCTACAATGAGCAGTTCTTC. Translated, it gives CSAPAGLAGRSSYNEQFF.

This clonotype has a count of ten or more. This beta chain is a stray sequence in a library constructed for alpha chains; its clone size is not meaningful. The V and J genes are TRBV20-1 and TRBJ1-5; 9 bases line up with TRBD1. Germline CDR1 reads DFQATT; CDR2 reads SNEGSKA (reference sequence). CDR3 length: 10 residues. J was trimmed by 13 bases and V by 5 bases; bases with no gene match: 3. CDR3 protein: CSAGDRAQHF. CDR3 DNA: TGCAGTGCTGGGGACAGGGCACAGCATTTT.

Sample share makes this clonotype medium-sized. This beta chain represents an off-target read in a library built for alpha chains; its size is of limited meaning. J is TRBJ1-1 and V is TRBV27; no reliable D call. Looked up from germline, CDR1 is MNHEY and CDR2 is SMNVEV (reference sequence). Trimming shortened V by 1 base and J by 2 bases, and 5 bases separated the two germline ends. The CDR3 runs to 13 residues. The CDR3 nucleotides are TGTGCCAGCAGTTTATGGGATAACACTGAAGCTTTCTTT. Translating it yields CASSLWDNTEAFF.

This clonotype qualifies as medium-sized. Since the library was made to target alpha chains, this beta chain is a stray read and its abundance is not meaningful. The rearrangement uses TRBV5-6 and TRBJ2-2; D is unresolved. The V and J ends lost 0 bases and 0 bases respectively, with 12 bases between them. CDR3 size: 17 residues. Germline V gene data show CDR1 as SGHDT and CDR2 as YYEEEE. CDR3 DNA sequence: TGTGCCAGCAGCTTGGAAGCGACGGCCTCGAACACCGGGGAGCTGTTTTTT. Translation: CASSLEATASNTGELFF.

This clonotype came up many times. The library was built for alpha chains, so this beta chain is an off-target read and its size means little. The gene calls are TRBV18 and TRBJ2-7; tentative D call: TRBD1 (5 bases). Trimming removed 2 bases from V and 2 bases from J, with 7 bases in between. Germline loops: CDR1 KGHSH, CDR2 LQKENI. The CDR3 length is 13 residues. The CDR3 DNA follows: TGTGCCAGCTCACCAGACAGAGCCTACGAGCAGTACTTC. Translated, it gives CASSPDRAYEQYF. Full variable domain (rest looked up from reference TRBV18 and TRBJ2-7): NAGVMQNPRHLVRRRGQEARLRCSPMKGHSHVYWYRQLPEEGLKFMVYLQKENIIDESGMPKERFSAEFPKEGPSILRIQQVVRGDSAAYFCASSPDRAYEQYFGPGTRLTVT.

This clonotype was seen more than once but under ten times. For a library built for alpha chains, this beta chain is a stray read; little rests on its size. CDR3 DNA sequence: TGTGCCAGCAGTCTTCCGGGACAAAGGAAAACAACTAATGAAAAACTGTTTTTT. This sequence encodes CASSLPGQRKTTNEKLFF. The V call is TRBV28, the J call TRBJ1-4, with D perhaps TRBD1 (6 bases). V gave up 5 bases and J gave up 0 bases, with 19 bases separating them. Germline V gene lookup returns CDR1 MDHEN and CDR2 SYDVKM. The CDR3 sequence is 18 residues long.

This clonotype is judged medium-sized. For a library built for alpha chains, this beta chain is a stray read; little rests on its size. This chain links TRBV5-1 with TRBJ2-1; D uncertain. Germline V gene data show CDR1 as SGHRS and CDR2 as YFSETQ. Trimming removed 4 bases at V and 3 bases at J, with 14 bases between. The CDR3 extends over 15 amino acids. DNA for the CDR3: TGCGCCAGCAGCGTGGGTACAGTAAGCTACAATGAGCAGTTCTTC. Amino acid sequence: CASSVGTVSYNEQFF.

This clonotype was counted only a few times. This beta chain lies outside the target of a library built for alpha chains; its clone size means little. The rearrangement links TRBV5-6 to TRBJ2-5; no firm D call. The CDR3 sequence is 12 residues long. In germline, CDR1 is SGHDT, CDR2 YYEEEE. The germline V and J ends were trimmed by 4 bases and 5 bases, with 9 bases remaining between them. The CDR3 sequence is CASSASSETQYF. The CDR3 coding sequence is TGTGCCAGCAGCGCATCTTCCGAGACCCAGTACTTC.

This clonotype is medium-sized in the sample. As an off-target read in a library built for alpha chains, this beta chain has a frequency of little significance. The chain joins TRBV30 to TRBJ1-1; D not resolved. V lost 2 bases and J lost 4, with 11 bases in between. CDR3 length equals 13 residues. Per the germline V gene, CDR1 is GTSNPN and CDR2 is SVGIG (reference sequence). The CDR3 nucleotides are TGTGCCTGGAGTCGGTCCGACGGCACTGAAGCTTTCTTT. This gives the protein CAWSRSDGTEAFF.

This clonotype was counted ten times or more. This beta chain came through as a stray read in a library set up for alpha chains, and its size says little. The chain employs TRBV20-1 and TRBJ2-7; 11 positions match TRBD2. The J segment lost 3 bases and the V segment lost 3 bases, leaving 4 bases of the junction unmatched. The CDR3 sequence is 14 residues long. CDR1 and CDR2 (germline): DFQATT, SNEGSKA (reference sequence). The CDR3 DNA reads TGCAGTGCTAGCGCGGGACTAGCGGACTACGAGCAGTACTTC. As protein: CSASAGLADYEQYF.

This clonotype is labeled as medium-sized. Because the library targeted alpha chains, this beta chain is an off-target read whose size means little. This chain uses TRBV7-3 with TRBJ2-6, with D possibly being TRBD1 (5 bases). Germline V gene sequence: CDR1 SGHTA, CDR2 FQGTGA. V was shortened by 4 bases and J by 1 base, with 17 bases between the two germline ends. The CDR3 contains 18 residues. CDR3 bases: TGTGCCAGCAGCTCGACCGGACAACTTACTTCTGGGGCCAACGTCCTGACTTTC. Translating it yields CASSSTGQLTSGANVLTF.

By sample share, this clonotype is medium-sized. This beta chain lies outside the target of a library built for alpha chains; its clone size means little. V is TRBV4-1 and J is TRBJ1-1; D is unresolved. The germline V gene encodes CDR1 MGHRA and CDR2 YSYEKL. Deletions cut 0 bases from V and 5 bases from J, with 13 bases between. This CDR3 has 15 amino acids. CDR3 in amino acids: CASSQESGSYTEAFF. In DNA, the CDR3 is TGCGCCAGCAGCCAAGAGAGTGGGTCTTATACTGAAGCTTTCTTT.

This clonotype came up a few times. Since it is a stray read in a library aimed at alpha chains, this beta chain has a size that is not meaningful. The chain joins TRBV18 to TRBJ2-6; D tentatively fits TRBD1 or TRBD2 (6 bases each). The CDR3 sequence is 18 residues long. CDR1 is KGHSH and CDR2 is LQKENI in the germline V gene. V lost 2 bases, J lost 3 bases, and 17 bases lay in between. CDR3 DNA: TGTGCCAGCTCACCAGAGGGGGGCTCGTTTGGTGGGGCCAACGTCCTGACTTTC. It encodes CASSPEGGSFGGANVLTF.

Relative to its sample, this clonotype is medium-sized. This beta chain was picked up by a library intended for alpha chains and is off target, so its count carries little meaning. V and J are TRBV5-1 and TRBJ2-1, with TRBD2 identical over 7 bases. The CDR3 totals 16 residues. Germline values: CDR1 SGHRS, CDR2 YFSETQ. The trim removed 6 bases at V and 6 bases at J, leaving 15 bases unmatched. CDR3 amino acids: CASTPPGGGPGNEQFF. Here the CDR3 DNA reads TGCGCCAGCACCCCTCCGGGGGGAGGGCCCGGCAATGAGCAGTTCTTC.

This clonotype is medium-sized. This beta chain is an off-target read within a library intended for alpha chains, so its frequency means little. The V gene is TRBV20-1, the J gene TRBJ1-4; TRBD1 aligns across 9 bases. Germline lookup yields CDR1 DFQATT and CDR2 SNEGSKA (reference sequence). The CDR3 runs to 14 residues. Losses at the gene ends were 4 bases for V and 4 bases for J; bases not matched to a gene: 4. This chain's CDR3 is CSAITGQGNEKLFF. CDR3 bases: TGCAGTGCTATTACGGGACAGGGTAATGAAAAACTGTTTTTT.